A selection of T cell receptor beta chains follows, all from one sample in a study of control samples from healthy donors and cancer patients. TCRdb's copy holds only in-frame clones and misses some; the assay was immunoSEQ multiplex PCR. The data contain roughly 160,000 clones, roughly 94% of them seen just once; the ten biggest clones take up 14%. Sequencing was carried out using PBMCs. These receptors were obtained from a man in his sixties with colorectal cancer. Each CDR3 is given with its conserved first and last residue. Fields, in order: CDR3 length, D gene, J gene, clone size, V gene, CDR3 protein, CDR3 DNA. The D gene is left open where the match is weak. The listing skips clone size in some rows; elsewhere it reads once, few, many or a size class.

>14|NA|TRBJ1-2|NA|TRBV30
CAWSVQGKGYGYTF
TGTGCCTGGTCAGTACAGGGAAAGGGGTATGGCTACACCTTC
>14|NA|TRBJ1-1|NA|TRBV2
CASSEGTGNTEAFF
TGTGCCAGCAGTGAAGGAACGGGGAACACTGAAGCTTTCTTT
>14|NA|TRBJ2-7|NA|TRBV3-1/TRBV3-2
CASSLRDTSYEQYF
TGTGCCAGCAGCCTCCGGGACACCTCCTACGAGCAGTACTTC
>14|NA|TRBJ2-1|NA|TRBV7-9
CASSSQPGENEQFF
TGTGCCAGCAGCTCCCAGCCAGGGGAAAATGAGCAGTTCTTC
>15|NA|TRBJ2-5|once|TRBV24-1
CATSALGGGGETQYF
TGTGCCACCAGTGCCTTGGGGGGAGGAGGTGAGACCCAGTACTTC
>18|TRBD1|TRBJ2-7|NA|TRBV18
CASSPPAFSTGLSYEQYF
TGTGCCAGCTCACCACCGGCATTCTCGACAGGGCTCTCCTACGAGCAGTACTTC
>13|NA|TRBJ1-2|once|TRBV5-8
CASSLKPLGGYTF
TGTGCCAGCAGCTTGAAGCCTCTGGGTGGCTACACCTTC
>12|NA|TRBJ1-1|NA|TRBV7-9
CASSDRNTEAFF
TGTGCCAGCAGCGACAGGAACACTGAAGCTTTCTTT
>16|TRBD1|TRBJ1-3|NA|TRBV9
CASSSEGAGAGNTIYF
TGTGCCAGCAGTTCTGAGGGGGCAGGGGCTGGAAACACCATATATTTT
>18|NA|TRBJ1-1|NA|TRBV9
CASSVEEGAAEVNTEAFF
TGTGCCAGCAGCGTAGAAGAAGGGGCCGCGGAAGTGAACACTGAAGCTTTCTTT
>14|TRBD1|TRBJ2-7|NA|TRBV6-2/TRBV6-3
CASSSGQGPYEQYF
TGTGCCAGCAGTTCGGGACAGGGCCCCTACGAGCAGTACTTC